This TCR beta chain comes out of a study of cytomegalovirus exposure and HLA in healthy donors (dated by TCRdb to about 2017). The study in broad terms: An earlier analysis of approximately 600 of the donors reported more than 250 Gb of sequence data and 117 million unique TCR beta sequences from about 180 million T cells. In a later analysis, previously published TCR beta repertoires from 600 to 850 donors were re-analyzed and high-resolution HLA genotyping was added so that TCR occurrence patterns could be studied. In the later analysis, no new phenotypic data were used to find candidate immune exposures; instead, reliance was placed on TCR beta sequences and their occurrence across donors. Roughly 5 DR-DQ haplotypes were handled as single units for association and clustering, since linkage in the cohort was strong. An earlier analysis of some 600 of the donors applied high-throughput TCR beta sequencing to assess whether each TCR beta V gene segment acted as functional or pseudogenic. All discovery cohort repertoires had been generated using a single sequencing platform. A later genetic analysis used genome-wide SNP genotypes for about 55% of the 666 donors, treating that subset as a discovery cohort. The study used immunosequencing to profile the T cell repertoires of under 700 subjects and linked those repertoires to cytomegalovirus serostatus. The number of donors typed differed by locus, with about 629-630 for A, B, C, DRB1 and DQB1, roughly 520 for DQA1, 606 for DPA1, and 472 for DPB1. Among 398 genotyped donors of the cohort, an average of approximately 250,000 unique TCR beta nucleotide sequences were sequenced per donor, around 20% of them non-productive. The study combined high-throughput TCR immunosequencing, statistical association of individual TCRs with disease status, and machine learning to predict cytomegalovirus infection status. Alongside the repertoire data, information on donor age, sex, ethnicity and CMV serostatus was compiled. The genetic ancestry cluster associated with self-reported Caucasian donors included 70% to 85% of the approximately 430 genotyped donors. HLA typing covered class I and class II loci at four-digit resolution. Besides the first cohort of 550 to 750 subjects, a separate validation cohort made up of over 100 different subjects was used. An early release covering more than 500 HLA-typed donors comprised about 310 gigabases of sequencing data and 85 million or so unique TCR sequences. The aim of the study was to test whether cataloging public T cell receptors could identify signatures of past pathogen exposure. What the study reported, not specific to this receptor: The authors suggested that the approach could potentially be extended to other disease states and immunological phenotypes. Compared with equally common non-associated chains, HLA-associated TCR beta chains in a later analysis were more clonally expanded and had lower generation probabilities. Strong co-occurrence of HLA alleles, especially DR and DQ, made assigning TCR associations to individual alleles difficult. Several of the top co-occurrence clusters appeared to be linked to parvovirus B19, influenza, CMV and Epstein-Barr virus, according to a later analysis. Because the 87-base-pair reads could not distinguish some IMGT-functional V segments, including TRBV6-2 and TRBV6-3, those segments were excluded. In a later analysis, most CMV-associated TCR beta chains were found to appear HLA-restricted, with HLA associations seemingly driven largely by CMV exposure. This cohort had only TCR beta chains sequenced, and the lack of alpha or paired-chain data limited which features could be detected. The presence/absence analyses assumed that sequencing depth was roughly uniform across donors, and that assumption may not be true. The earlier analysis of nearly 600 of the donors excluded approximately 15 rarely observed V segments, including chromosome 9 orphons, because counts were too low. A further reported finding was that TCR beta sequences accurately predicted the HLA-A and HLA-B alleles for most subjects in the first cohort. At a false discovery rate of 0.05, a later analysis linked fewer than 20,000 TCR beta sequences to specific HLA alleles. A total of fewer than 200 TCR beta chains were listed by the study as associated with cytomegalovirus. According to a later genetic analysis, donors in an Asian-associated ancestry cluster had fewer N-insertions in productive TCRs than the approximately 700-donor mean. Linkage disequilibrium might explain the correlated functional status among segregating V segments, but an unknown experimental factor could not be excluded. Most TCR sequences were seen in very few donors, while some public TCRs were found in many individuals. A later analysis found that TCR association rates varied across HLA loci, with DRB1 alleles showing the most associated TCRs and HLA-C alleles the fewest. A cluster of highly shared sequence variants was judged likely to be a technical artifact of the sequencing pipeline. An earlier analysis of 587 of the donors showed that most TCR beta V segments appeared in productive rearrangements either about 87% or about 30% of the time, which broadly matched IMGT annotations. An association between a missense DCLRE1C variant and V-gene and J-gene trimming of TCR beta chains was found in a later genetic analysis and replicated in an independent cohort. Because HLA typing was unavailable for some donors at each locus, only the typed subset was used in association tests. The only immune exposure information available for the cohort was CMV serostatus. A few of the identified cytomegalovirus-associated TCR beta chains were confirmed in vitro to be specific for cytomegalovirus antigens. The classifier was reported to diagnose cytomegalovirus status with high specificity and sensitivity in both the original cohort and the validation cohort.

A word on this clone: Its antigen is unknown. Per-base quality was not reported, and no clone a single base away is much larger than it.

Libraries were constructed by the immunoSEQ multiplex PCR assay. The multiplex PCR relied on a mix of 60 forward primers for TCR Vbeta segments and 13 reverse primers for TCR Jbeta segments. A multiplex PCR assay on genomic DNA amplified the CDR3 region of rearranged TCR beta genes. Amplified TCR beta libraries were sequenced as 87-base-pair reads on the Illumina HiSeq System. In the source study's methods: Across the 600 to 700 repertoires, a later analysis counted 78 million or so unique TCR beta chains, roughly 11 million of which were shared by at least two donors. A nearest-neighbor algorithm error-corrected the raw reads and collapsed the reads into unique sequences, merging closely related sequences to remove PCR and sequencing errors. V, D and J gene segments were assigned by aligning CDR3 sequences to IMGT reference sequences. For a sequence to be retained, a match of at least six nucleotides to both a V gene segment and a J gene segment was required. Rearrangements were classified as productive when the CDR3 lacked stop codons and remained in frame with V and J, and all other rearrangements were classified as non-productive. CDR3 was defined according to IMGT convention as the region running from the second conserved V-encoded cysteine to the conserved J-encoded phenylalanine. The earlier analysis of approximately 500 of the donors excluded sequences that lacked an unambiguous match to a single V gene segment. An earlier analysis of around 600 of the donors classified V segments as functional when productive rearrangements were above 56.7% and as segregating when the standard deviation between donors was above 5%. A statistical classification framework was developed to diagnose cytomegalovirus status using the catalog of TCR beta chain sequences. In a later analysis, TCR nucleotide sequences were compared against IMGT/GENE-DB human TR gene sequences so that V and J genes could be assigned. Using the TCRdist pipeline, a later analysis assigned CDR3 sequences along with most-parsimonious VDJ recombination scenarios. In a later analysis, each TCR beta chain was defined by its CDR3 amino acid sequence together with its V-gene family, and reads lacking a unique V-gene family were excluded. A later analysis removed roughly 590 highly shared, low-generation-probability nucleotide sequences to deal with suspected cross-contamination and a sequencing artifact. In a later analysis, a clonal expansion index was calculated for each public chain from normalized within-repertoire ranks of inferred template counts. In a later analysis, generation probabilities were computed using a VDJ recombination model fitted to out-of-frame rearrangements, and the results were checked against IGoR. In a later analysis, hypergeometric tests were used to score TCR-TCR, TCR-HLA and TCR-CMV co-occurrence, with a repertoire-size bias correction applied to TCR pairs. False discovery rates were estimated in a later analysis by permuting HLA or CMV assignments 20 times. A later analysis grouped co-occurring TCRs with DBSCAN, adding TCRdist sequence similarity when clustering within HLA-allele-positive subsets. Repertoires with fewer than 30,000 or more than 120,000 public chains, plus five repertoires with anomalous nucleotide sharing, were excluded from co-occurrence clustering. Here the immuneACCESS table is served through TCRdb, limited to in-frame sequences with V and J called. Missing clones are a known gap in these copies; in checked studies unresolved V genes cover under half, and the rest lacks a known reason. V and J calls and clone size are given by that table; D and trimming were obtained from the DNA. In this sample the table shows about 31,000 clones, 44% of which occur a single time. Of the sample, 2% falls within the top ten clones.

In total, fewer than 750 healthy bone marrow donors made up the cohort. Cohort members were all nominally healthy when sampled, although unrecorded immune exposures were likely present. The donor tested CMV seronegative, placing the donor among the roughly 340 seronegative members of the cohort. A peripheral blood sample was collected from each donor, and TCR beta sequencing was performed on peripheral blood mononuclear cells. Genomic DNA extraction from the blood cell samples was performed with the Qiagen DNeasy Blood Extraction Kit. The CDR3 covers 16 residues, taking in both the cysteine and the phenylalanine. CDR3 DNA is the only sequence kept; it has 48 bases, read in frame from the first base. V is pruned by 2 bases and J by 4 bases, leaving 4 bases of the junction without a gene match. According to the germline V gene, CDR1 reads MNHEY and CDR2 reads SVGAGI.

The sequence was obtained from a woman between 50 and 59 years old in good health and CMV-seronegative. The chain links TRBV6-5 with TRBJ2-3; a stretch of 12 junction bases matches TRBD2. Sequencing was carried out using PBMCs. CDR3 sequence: CASSYGLAGRSDTQYF. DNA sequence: TGTGCCAGCAGTTACGGACTAGCGGGGAGATCAGATACGCAGTATTTT.